These 28 T cell receptor beta chains share one sample of origin, sequenced in a study of blood T cell repertoires in COVID-19. Method: immunoSEQ multiplex PCR; TCRdb's copy keeps in-frame clones and lacks some. The sample carries 310,000 or so clones, roughly 88% recorded once. Sample: peripheral blood. Every receptor here comes from a woman in her fifties or sixties with active or convalescent COVID-19.

The chain is built from TRBV2 and TRBJ2-6; D not resolved. The CDR3 is 15 amino acids. The ends were cut back, 6 bases at V and 4 bases at J, with 13 bases in the middle. Per germline, CDR1 SNHLY and CDR2 FYNNEI. The CDR3 loop is CASRGTSFGANVLTF. CDR3 in DNA: TGTGCCAGCAGGGGCACATCGTTCGGGGCCAACGTCCTGACTTTC.

The rearrangement links TRBV7-2 to TRBJ2-1; TRBD2 matches at 11 bases. The CDR3 spans 15 residues. Germline assignment: CDR1 SGHTA and CDR2 FQGNSA. Trimming removed 5 bases from V and 2 bases from J; junction bases left unmatched: 2. CDR3 region: CASSISGRAYNEQFF. The CDR3 nucleotides read TGTGCCAGCAGCATTAGCGGGAGGGCCTACAATGAGCAGTTCTTC.

This clone was picked up a small number of times. J is TRBJ2-7 and V is TRBV6-5; 7 bases are a match to TRBD2. Germline CDR1 reads MNHEY; CDR2 reads SVGAGI. The CDR3 length is 15 residues. With 5 bases clipped from V and 9 bases from J, the junction kept 16 bases outside the gene matches. The CDR3 DNA is TGTGCCAGCAGTCCTATACTAGCGCCGTCGTCTGTGCAGTACTTC. This encodes CASSPILAPSSVQYF.

The V and J genes are TRBV9 and TRBJ1-6; D is ambiguous. The CDR3 runs to 12 residues. Trimming took off 4 bases at V and 5 bases at J, with 4 bases between the two ends. Germline assignment: CDR1 SGDLS and CDR2 YYNGEE. The CDR3 DNA reads as TGTGCCAGCAGCACTGATAATTCACCCCTCCACTTT. Its translation: CASSTDNSPLHF. The variable domain in full, with the rest retrieved from reference TRBV9 and TRBJ1-6, is DSGVTQTPKHLITATGQRVTLRCSPRSGDLSVYWYQQSLDQGLQFLIQYYNGEERAKGNILERFSAQQFPDLHSELNLSSLELGDSALYFCASSTDNSPLHFGNGTRLTVT.

The CDR3 nucleotides read TGTGCCAGCAGTTACCAGGGGGCCGAGGGAAGCTACACCTTC. Its translation is CASSYQGAEGSYTF. The V call is TRBV6-6, the J call TRBJ1-2; TRBD1 matches 8 bases. CDR3 length: 14 amino acids. Germline V gene sequence: CDR1 MNHNY, CDR2 SVGAGI (reference sequence). The V gene end was trimmed by 2 bases and the J gene end by 9 bases; junction bases not matched to a gene: 8.

Details on this clone: The junction departs from the called germline gene at one end, perhaps through a read error. The gene calls are TRBV3-1 (or the pseudogene TRBV3-2) and TRBJ1-2; D not certain. The CDR3 has 12 residues. CDR1 LGHDT and CDR2 YNNKEL come from the germline V gene (reference sequence). CDR3 nucleotide sequence: TGTGCCAGCACCCAAGGAGGGATTGGCTACACCTTC. Amino acid sequence: CASTQGGIGYTF.

CDR3 sequence reads: CASSSPRPPTSGSETYEQYF. CDR3 bases: TGTGCCAGCAGCTCTCCCCGACCCCCTACTAGCGGGAGCGAAACCTACGAGCAGTACTTC. The chain combines TRBV6-6 with TRBJ2-7, with 11 bases matching TRBD2. The germline CDR1 and CDR2 sequences are MNHNY and SVGAGI (reference sequence). V was pared by 6 bases and J by 2 bases, with 21 bases of the junction left unmatched. The CDR3 loop spans 20 amino acids.

This chain links TRBV29-1 with TRBJ1-2; TRBD1 agrees at 8 bases. The CDR3 covers 13 residues. The germline V gene encodes CDR1 SQVTM and CDR2 ANQGSEA. With V trimmed by 1 base and J by 6 bases, 4 bases remained unmatched. CDR3 amino acids: CSVEGTGSNGYTF. The CDR3 DNA sequence: TGCAGCGTTGAAGGGACAGGGTCGAATGGCTACACCTTC.

The rearrangement joins TRBV18 to TRBJ2-7, with 11 nucleotides matching TRBD2. The CDR3 has 15 residues. CDR1 is KGHSH and CDR2 is LQKENI in the germline V gene. Unmatched junction bases numbered 5, after V lost 3 bases and J lost 4 bases. CDR3 DNA: TGTGCCAGCTCACCTCGGACTAGCGGGTTATACGAGCAGTACTTC. It encodes CASSPRTSGLYEQYF.

The count of this clone is one. The chain recombines TRBV7-9 with TRBJ1-2; 9 bases are shared with TRBD1. V gave up 8 bases and J gave up 3 bases; unmatched junction bases: 7. CDR3 length equals 14 residues. Germline CDR1 SEHNR, CDR2 FQNEAQ (reference sequence). Here the CDR3 DNA reads TGTGCCAGCTTCCGGGACAGGGACGACTATGGCTACACCTTC. Amino acid sequence: CASFRDRDDYGYTF.

The chain has TRBV6-2 or TRBV6-3 and TRBJ2-1; 7 nucleotides agree with TRBD1. CDR1 is MNHEY, CDR2 SVGEGT, per germline. The V and J ends lost 3 bases and 9 bases, in that order; junction bases with no gene match: 11. This CDR3 is built from 15 residues. CDR3 protein: CASSYVDRVYVEQFF. The CDR3 nucleotides read TGTGCCAGCAGTTATGTTGACAGGGTATACGTTGAGCAGTTCTTC.

The gene calls are TRBV4-1 and TRBJ1-2; TRBD1 might be the D (5 bases). This CDR3 is 15 amino acids long. Germline V CDR1 and CDR2: MGHRA, YSYEKL. Between the trimmed V and J ends, which lost 5 bases and 7 bases, there was a span of 20 bases. CDR3 sequence (DNA): TGCGCCAGCAGCTCACCGGGACTCAGCTTGTCTGGCTACACCTTC. Encoded protein: CASSSPGLSLSGYTF.

The V gene is TRBV9, the J gene TRBJ1-2; 8 bases map to TRBD1. The ends lost 3 bases at V and 2 bases at J; junction bases unmatched: 0. Germline lookup yields CDR1 SGDLS and CDR2 YYNGEE. This CDR3 region has 13 residues. CDR3 sequence (DNA): TGTGCCAGCAGCGCAGGGGGCAACTATGGCTACACCTTC. It codes for CASSAGGNYGYTF.

The V call is TRBV30, the J call TRBJ2-7; weak D call: TRBD1 (6 bases). Germline loops: CDR1 GTSNPN, CDR2 SVGIG (reference sequence). V was cut by 2 bases and J by 7 bases, with 15 bases left in between. The CDR3 covers 13 residues. The CDR3 nucleotides are TGTGCCTGGAGTCACGGCAGGGGACGGGAGCAGTACTTC. As protein: CAWSHGRGREQYF.

The rearrangement joins TRBV6-4 to TRBJ2-1, with 7 bases matching TRBD1. Trimming removed 9 bases from V and 7 bases from J; junction bases left unmatched: 15. The germline V gene encodes CDR1 MRHNA and CDR2 SNTAGT. This CDR3 is 15 amino acids long. The CDR3 DNA follows: TGTGCCAGTTCGAGGTCGCAGGGGGTCCTTAATGAGCAGTTCTTC. Translating it yields CASSRSQGVLNEQFF.

This clone was counted a single time. The chain couples TRBV6-6 to TRBJ2-7; the match to TRBD1 covers 8 bases. V lost 7 bases to trimming and J lost 2 bases; unmatched junction nucleotides: 4. Germline V gene data show CDR1 as MNHNY and CDR2 as SVGAGI (reference sequence). The CDR3 has 13 amino acids. CDR3 nucleotide sequence: TGTGCCAGCAAACCAGGGGGCCCCTACGAGCAGTACTTC. It is translated as CASKPGGPYEQYF.

The chain carries TRBV5-1 and TRBJ1-1, with no clear D. The CDR3 spans 13 residues. V dropped 1 base and J dropped 0 bases, with 4 bases sitting between them. Per germline, CDR1 SGHRS and CDR2 YFSETQ. The CDR3 region has the DNA TGCGCCAGCAGCTTGACACTGAACACTGAAGCTTTCTTT. Its translation: CASSLTLNTEAFF.

The chain employs TRBV10-3 and TRBJ2-7; no firm D call. This CDR3 region has 13 residues. From germline, CDR1 is ENHRY and CDR2 SYGVKD. The germline V and J ends were trimmed by 8 bases and 5 bases, with 16 bases remaining between them. The CDR3 sequence is CAIAANARDEQYF. The CDR3, as DNA: TGTGCCATCGCCGCGAACGCTCGGGACGAGCAGTACTTC.

The chain couples TRBV19 to TRBJ1-2; 7 nucleotides line up with TRBD1. The CDR3 covers 15 residues. The germline gives CDR1 LNHDA, CDR2 SQIVND (reference sequence). V was pared by 5 bases and J by 4 bases, with 10 bases of the junction left unmatched. The DNA for the CDR3 is TGTGCCAGTAGTGGTACAGGGGAACTGCGCTATGGCTACACCTTC. Translation: CASSGTGELRYGYTF.

The sample holds a few counts of this clone. The gene calls are TRBV29-1 and TRBJ2-7; TRBD1 might be the D (6 bases). Trimming pared 7 bases from V and 2 bases from J, leaving 9 bases between. CDR3 length: 11 amino acids. CDR1 is SQVTM and CDR2 is ANQGSEA in the germline V gene. Here the CDR3 DNA reads TGCAGCGCCGGACAGACCTACGAGCAGTACTTC. Amino acid sequence: CSAGQTYEQYF.

The V and J genes are TRBV6-5 and TRBJ2-3, with 10 nucleotides matching TRBD2. CDR3 length equals 14 residues. The V segment lost 7 bases and the J segment 1 base; nucleotides outside the gene matches: 2. Germline CDR1 and CDR2: MNHEY and SVGAGI. The CDR3 reads CASTLAGGTDTQYF. CDR3 sequence (DNA): TGTGCCAGCACCCTAGCGGGGGGCACAGATACGCAGTATTTT.

The chain carries TRBV28 and TRBJ2-7, with TRBD1 identical over 7 bases. CDR1 is MDHEN, CDR2 SYDVKM, per germline. After removal of 5 bases from V and 5 bases from J, the junction contained 9 bases not matched to a gene. This CDR3 spans 14 amino acids. CDR3 in amino acids: CASSPSTGWNEQYF. The DNA for the CDR3 is TGTGCCAGCAGTCCCTCGACAGGGTGGAACGAGCAGTACTTC. Supplemented by reference TRBV28 and TRBJ2-7, the full variable domain reads DVKVTQSSRYLVKRTGEKVFLECVQDMDHENMFWYRQDPGLGLRLIYFSYDVKMKEKGDIPEGYSVSREKKERFSLILESASTNQTSMYLCASSPSTGWNEQYFGPGTRLTVT.

This chain uses TRBV7-9 with TRBJ2-3; D might be TRBD2 (5 bases). The V gene lost 1 base and the J gene lost 8 bases, with 7 bases spanning the gap. The CDR3 runs to 12 residues. Germline values: CDR1 SEHNR, CDR2 FQNEAQ (reference sequence). The CDR3 DNA reads as TGTGCCAGCAGCTTAGAGGCGGGTACGCAGTATTTT. Protein sequence: CASSLEAGTQYF.

The chain links TRBV18 to TRBJ1-2; 8 nucleotides align to TRBD1. Trimming cost V 4 bases and J 4 bases; bases outside gene matches: 11. Germline loops: CDR1 KGHSH, CDR2 LQKENI. This CDR3 is built from 16 residues. Written as DNA, the CDR3 is TGTGCCAGCTCACGGGACAGGCAAGAACTACGCTATGGCTACACCTTC. Residues: CASSRDRQELRYGYTF.

This sequence joins TRBV14 and TRBJ2-3, with 7 nucleotides matching TRBD2. CDR1 and CDR2 from the germline V gene are SGHDN and FVKESK. This CDR3 contains 16 residues. J was trimmed by 5 bases and V by 1 base; bases with no gene match: 9. The CDR3: CASSQVQSWEGDTQYF. CDR3 bases: TGTGCCAGCAGCCAAGTCCAATCGTGGGAGGGAGATACGCAGTATTTT.

This chain uses TRBV4-1 with TRBJ2-1; D possibly corresponds to TRBD2 (6 bases). Germline V lookup: CDR1 MGHRA, CDR2 YSYEKL. The CDR3 covers 14 residues. V was cut by 4 bases and J by 10 bases, with 17 bases left in between. The DNA of the CDR3 is TGCGCCAGCAGCCTCGGGGGAGCGGTTTGGGAGCAGTTCTTC. Translated: CASSLGGAVWEQFF.

The J gene is TRBJ1-2, the V gene TRBV28; 8 bases fit TRBD1. CDR1 and CDR2 from the germline V gene are MDHEN and SYDVKM. V shed 6 bases, J shed 8 bases, and the junction held 8 bases outside the gene matches. CDR3 size: 13 residues. Written as DNA, the CDR3 is TGTGCCAGCAGCTGGAGGACAGGGAACGGCTACACCTTC. Amino acids: CASSWRTGNGYTF.

The chain links TRBV15 to TRBJ1-5; 7 bases are a match to TRBD1. CDR1 is LNHNV, CDR2 YYDKDF, per germline (reference sequence). The CDR3 contains 16 residues. Trimming removed 5 bases from V and 2 bases from J; junction bases left unmatched: 9. The DNA for the CDR3 is TGTGCCACCAGCGGGGGCAGAGGACAGGGCAATCAGCCCCAGCATTTT. Protein: CATSGGRGQGNQPQHF.